This T cell receptor beta chain came from a study of blood T cell repertoires in COVID-19. Looking at the study overall: Nucleic acid was either cDNA or gDNA, and it came from T cells, B-cell-depleted T cells, or PBMCs.

Original processing methods: Estimates of nucleated cell counts were drawn from the amplification of reference gene primers. Sequenced by immunoSEQ multiplex PCR; TCRdb stores in-frame clones only, minus some. V and J calls plus clone size are reproduced from that table; the DNA served to infer D and trimming. The table lists hundreds of thousands of clones, more than 75% of them singletons. V shed 1 base and J shed 2 bases, with 12 bases lying between them. The germline gives CDR1 LGHDT, CDR2 YNNKEL (reference sequence). This CDR3 spans 15 amino acids. The chain combines TRBV3-1 (or the pseudogene TRBV3-2) with TRBJ2-7; D perhaps matches TRBD2 (5 bases). The receptor comes from a woman between 50 and 59 years old with COVID-19, enrolled during active disease. The specimen sequenced was peripheral blood. The CDR3 coding sequence is TGTGCCAGCAGCCAAGTTAAAGCACTAGCCTACGAGCAGTACTTC. This sequence encodes CASSQVKALAYEQYF.